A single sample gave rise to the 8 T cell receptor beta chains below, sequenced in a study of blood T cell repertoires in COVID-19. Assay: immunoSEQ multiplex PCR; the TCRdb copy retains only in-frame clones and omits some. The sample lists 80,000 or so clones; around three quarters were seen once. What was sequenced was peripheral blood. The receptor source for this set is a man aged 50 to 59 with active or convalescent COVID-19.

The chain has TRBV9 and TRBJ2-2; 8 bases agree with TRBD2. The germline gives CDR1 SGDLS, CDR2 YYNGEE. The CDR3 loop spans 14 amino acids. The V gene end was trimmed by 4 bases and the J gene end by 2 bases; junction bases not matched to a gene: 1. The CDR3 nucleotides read TGTGCCAGCAGCCGGGGGGGTAACACCGGGGAGCTGTTTTTT. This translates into CASSRGGNTGELFF.

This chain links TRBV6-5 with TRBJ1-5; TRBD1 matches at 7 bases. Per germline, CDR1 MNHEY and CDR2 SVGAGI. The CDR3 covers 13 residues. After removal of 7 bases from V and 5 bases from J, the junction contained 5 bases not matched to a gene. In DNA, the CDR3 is TGTGCCAGCAAGGGGGACAGACATCAGCCCCAGCATTTT. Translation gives CASKGDRHQPQHF.

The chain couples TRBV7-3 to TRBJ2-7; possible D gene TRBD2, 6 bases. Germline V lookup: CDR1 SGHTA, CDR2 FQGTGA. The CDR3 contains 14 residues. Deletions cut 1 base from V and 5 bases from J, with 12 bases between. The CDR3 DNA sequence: TGTGCCAGCAGCTTAAGCGGAGGGAACAACGAGCAGTACTTC. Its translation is CASSLSGGNNEQYF.

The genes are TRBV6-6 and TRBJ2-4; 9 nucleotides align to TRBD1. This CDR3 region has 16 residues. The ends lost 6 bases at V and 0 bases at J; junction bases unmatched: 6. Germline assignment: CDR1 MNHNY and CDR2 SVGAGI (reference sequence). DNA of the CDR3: TGTGCCAGCAGCGCCGGGACAGGGAGAGCCAAAAACATTCAGTACTTC. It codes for CASSAGTGRAKNIQYF.

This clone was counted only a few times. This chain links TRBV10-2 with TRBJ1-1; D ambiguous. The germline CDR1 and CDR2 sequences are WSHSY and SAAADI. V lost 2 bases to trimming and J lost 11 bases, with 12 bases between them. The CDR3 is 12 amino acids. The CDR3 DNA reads TGCGCCAGCAGTGAGGGAAGGCGGGTGGCTTTCTTT. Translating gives CASSEGRRVAFF.

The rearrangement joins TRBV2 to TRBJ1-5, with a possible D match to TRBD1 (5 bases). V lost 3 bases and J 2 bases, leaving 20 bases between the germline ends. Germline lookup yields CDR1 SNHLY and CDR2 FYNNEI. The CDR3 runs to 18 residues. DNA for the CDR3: TGTGCCAGCAGTGACCGCAGGGAAGATCGTTGGCGCAATCAGCCCCAGCATTTT. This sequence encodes CASSDRREDRWRNQPQHF.

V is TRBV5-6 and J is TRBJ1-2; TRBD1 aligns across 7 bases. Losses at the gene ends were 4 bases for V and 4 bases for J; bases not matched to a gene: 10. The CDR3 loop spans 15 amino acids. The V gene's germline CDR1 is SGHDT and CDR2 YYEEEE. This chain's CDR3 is CASSVAHRGPYGYTF. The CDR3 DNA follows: TGTGCCAGCAGCGTCGCCCACAGGGGCCCCTATGGCTACACCTTC.

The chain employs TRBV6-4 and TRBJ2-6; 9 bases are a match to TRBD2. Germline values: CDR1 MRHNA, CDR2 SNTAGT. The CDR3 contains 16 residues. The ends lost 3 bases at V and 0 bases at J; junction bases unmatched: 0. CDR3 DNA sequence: TGTGCCAGCAGTGAGCGGGGGGGCTCTGGGGCCAACGTCCTGACTTTC. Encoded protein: CASSERGGSGANVLTF.